This is a list of T cell receptor beta chains from one sample in a study of blood T cell repertoires in COVID-19. Some clones are missing from TCRdb's copy, which holds only in-frame ones; the method was immunoSEQ multiplex PCR. The sample shows roughly 60,000 clones, almost 90% of them seen only once. What was sequenced was peripheral blood. These TCRs come from a man in his 60s with active COVID-19. Each CDR3 is given with its conserved first and last residue. A D gene is named only where the DNA matches it firmly. Not every row has a clone size; where given, it reads once, few, many or a size class.

TRBD1,TRBJ2-7,TRBV7-8,-,TGTGCCAGCAGCTCCCCCGGACAGGGGCCGAGGGAGCAGTACTTC,CASSSPGQGPREQYF
-,TRBJ1-5,TRBV27,-,TGTGCCAGCAGTTTAAGCGGGGGCGCCGGCAATCAGCCCCAGCATTTT,CASSLSGGAGNQPQHF
-,TRBJ2-7,TRBV9,-,TGTGCCAGCAGCGTAGGAGGAATGGGCTCCTACGAGCAGTACTTC,CASSVGGMGSYEQYF
-,TRBJ1-2,TRBV18,-,TGTGCCAGCTCGCGTCCCCCAGGGTATGGCTACACCTTC,CASSRPPGYGYTF
-,TRBJ2-6,TRBV7-8,once,TGTGCCAGCAGCCATCGGAGGTACTCGGTTTCCAGCGTGGATAGCGCTGGGGCCAACGTCCTGACTTTC,CASSHRRYSVSSVDSAGANVLTF
-,TRBJ2-7,TRBV7-8,-,TGTGCCAGCAGCTTCCGTCTCTCCTACGAGCAGTACTTC,CASSFRLSYEQYF
-,TRBJ1-1,TRBV27,-,TGTGCCAGCAGTTTATCGTCCAGGGTAGGTACTGAAGCTTTCTTT,CASSLSSRVGTEAFF
-,TRBJ2-3,TRBV29-1,-,TGCAGCGTTGAAGGTGGCTCCACAGATACGCAGTATTTT,CSVEGGSTDTQYF
-,TRBJ2-7,TRBV10-3,-,TGTGCCATCAGTGGGTCGGCTAGCGTCTCCTACGAGCAGTACTTC,CAISGSASVSYEQYF
-,TRBJ2-7,TRBV18,-,TGTGCCAGCTCACCAAATGAAGGGGACGAGCAGTACTTC,CASSPNEGDEQYF
TRBD2,TRBJ2-1,TRBV9,-,TGTGCCAGCAGCGTAGATCGGGAGGGCCTCAATGAGCAGTTCTTC,CASSVDREGLNEQFF
TRBD2,TRBJ2-1,TRBV3-1/TRBV3-2,-,TGTGCCAGCAGCCAGGGACTAGCGGGAGGAAACGAGCAGTTCTTC,CASSQGLAGGNEQFF
TRBD2,TRBJ2-5,TRBV14,-,TGTGCCAGCAGCCAAGACGGCTCTAGCGGGAGAAGGGAGACCCAGTACTTC,CASSQDGSSGRRETQYF
TRBD2,TRBJ2-5,TRBV14,few,TGTGCCAGCAGCCGGGGGTCGGGACTAGCGGAAAAAGAGACCCAGTACTTC,CASSRGSGLAEKETQYF
-,TRBJ2-1,TRBV10-1,-,TGCGCCAGCAGTCCTACTAAGGGCGGGGTGGATGAGCAGTTCTTC,CASSPTKGGVDEQFF
TRBD2,TRBJ2-5,TRBV7-9,-,TGTGCCAGCAGCTTGGGGACTAGCGGGCAGACCCAGTACTTC,CASSLGTSGQTQYF
TRBD1,TRBJ1-1,TRBV20-1,-,TGCAGTGCTAGTTTTACAGGGGGGACTGAAGCTTTCTTT,CSASFTGGTEAFF
TRBD1,TRBJ1-4,TRBV9,-,TGTGCCAGCAGCACAGGGGGCAATGAAAAACTGTTTTTT,CASSTGGNEKLFF
TRBD1,TRBJ1-1,TRBV18,-,TGTGCCAGCTCACAAGGACAGGGGGCGACTGAAGCTTTCTTT,CASSQGQGATEAFF
-,TRBJ1-2,TRBV27,-,TGTGCCAGCGCGGGCAGGGAGGTTTGGGGCTACACCTTC,CASAGREVWGYTF
-,TRBJ2-1,TRBV10-2,-,TGCGCCAGCATTAATCTAGCTAGTTACAATGAGCAGTTCTTC,CASINLASYNEQFF
-,TRBJ2-7,TRBV30,-,TGTGCCTGGAGCGCACACTCCTACGAGCAGTACTTC,CAWSAHSYEQYF
TRBD2,TRBJ2-1,TRBV19,-,TGTGCCAGTAGTATTTTTTTGGGGCTAGCGGGAGTAGGTGAGCAGTTCTTC,CASSIFLGLAGVGEQFF
TRBD2,TRBJ2-1,TRBV30,-,TGTGCCTGGAACCTAGCGGGAGGGGGGCAGTTCTTC,CAWNLAGGGQFF
TRBD1,TRBJ1-5,TRBV6-6,once,TGTGCCAGCAGCATCGACAGGGGAAATCAGCCCCAGCATTTT,CASSIDRGNQPQHF
-,TRBJ2-5,TRBV4-2,few,TGTGCCAGCAGCCAAACCCTTAGCAAAGAGACCCAGTACTTC,CASSQTLSKETQYF
TRBD1,TRBJ2-1,TRBV7-3,-,TGTGCCAGCAGCTTTCAGGGGACAGGGTCGAGGAATGAGCAGTTCTTC,CASSFQGTGSRNEQFF
TRBD2,TRBJ2-3,TRBV2,-,TGTGCCAGCAGGCTAGCGGACACAGATACGCAGTATTTT,CASRLADTDTQYF
-,TRBJ2-7,TRBV18,once,TGTGCCAGCTCACCCTCGAGGAGGCTTAGCTCCTACGAGCAGTACTTC,CASSPSRRLSSYEQYF
-,TRBJ2-2,TRBV7-2,few,TGTGCCAGCAGCTTAGTCCGGGGAACCACCGGGGAGCTGTTTTTT,CASSLVRGTTGELFF
-,TRBJ1-1,TRBV4-1,-,TGCGCCAGCAGCCAAGACGTACGAGGCAACGCTGAAGCTTTCTTT,CASSQDVRGNAEAFF
TRBD1,TRBJ1-1,TRBV4-2,-,TGTGCCAGCAGACCAGACAGGGGAGAAGCTTTCTTT,CASRPDRGEAFF
TRBD2,TRBJ2-1,TRBV7-8,-,TGTGCCAGCAGCTTAGTGGTTAGCGGGAGCATCGATGAGCAGTTCTTC,CASSLVVSGSIDEQFF
-,TRBJ2-3,TRBV27,-,TGTGCCAGCAGTTTACGGGGACTGGGCACAGATACGCAGTATTTT,CASSLRGLGTDTQYF
TRBD1,TRBJ1-2,TRBV19,-,TGTGCCAGTGCTCCGGGACAGGAACATGGTGGCTACACCTTC,CASAPGQEHGGYTF